This T cell receptor (beta chain) was sequenced in a study of T cells in Graves' hyperthyroidism and ophthalmopathy. Looking at the study overall: Peripheral blood was acquired at first diagnosis, ahead of any therapy whatsoever.

Trimming took off 4 bases at V and 7 bases at J, with 16 bases between the two ends. Germline CDR1 and CDR2: SEHNR and FQNEAQ (reference sequence). The CDR3 loop spans 15 amino acids. Researchers took RNA transcripts and amplified the TCR beta CDR3 regions from them. Primed by the HTBI set, a first-round RT-PCR was run on the TCR CDR3. TCRdb recomputed calls from the multiplex PCR reads with MiXCR, one row per CDR3 protein. The sample lists 470,000 or so distinct CDR3 sequences; 20% to 25% were seen once. This clonotype has a handful of counts. This chain connects TRBV7-9 to TRBJ2-2; D remains ambiguous. The origin of this receptor is a man between 18 and 35 years old with Graves' hyperthyroidism. The material sequenced was blood. Here the CDR3 reads CASSSLDRLFGELFF. Written as DNA, the CDR3 is TGTGCCAGCAGCTCATTAGACCGACTTTTCGGGGAGCTGTTTTTT.